The clone carrying this T cell receptor (delta chain) showed up just a few times. Its target is not known. The data were obtained in a study of Vδ1+ human thymocytes. After alphabeta T cell depletion, CD3+ Vdelta1+ Vdelta2- thymocytes were sorted. Purity of the sorted Vdelta1+ thymocytes ranged from roughly 96% to 99.6%. Sequences come from RNA converted to cDNA by reverse transcription. CDR3 amplicons came from multiplex PCR with pooled V-gene forward and constant-region reverse primers. TCRdb reanalysed the multiplex PCR reads via CATT. Of roughly 76,000 delta-chain clones listed, around 30% are singletons. Study outcomes and limitations: Despite high sort purity, about 20% of thymic T cell receptor delta sequences were Vdelta2. Thymic TRG and TRD repertoires appeared highly polyclonal.

Germline CDR1 reads TSWWSYY; CDR2 reads QGS. The J segment lost 3 bases and the V segment lost 1 base, leaving 14 bases of the junction unmatched. The CDR3 runs to 20 residues. The gene calls are TRDV1 and TRDJ1; 13 bases agree with TRDD3. The TCR originated in a boy under three years old who had congenital heart surgery. Sequencing was performed on Vdelta1+ gamma-delta thymocytes from the thymus. As to subset: FACS-sorted CD3+ TCRalphabeta- TCRVdelta1+ TCRVdelta2- thymocytes. CDR3 in DNA: TGTGCTCTTGGGGAACCTCCCCGTACTGGGGGATACGGTTGCGCCGATAAACTCATCTTT. It is translated as CALGEPPRTGGYGCADKLIF.